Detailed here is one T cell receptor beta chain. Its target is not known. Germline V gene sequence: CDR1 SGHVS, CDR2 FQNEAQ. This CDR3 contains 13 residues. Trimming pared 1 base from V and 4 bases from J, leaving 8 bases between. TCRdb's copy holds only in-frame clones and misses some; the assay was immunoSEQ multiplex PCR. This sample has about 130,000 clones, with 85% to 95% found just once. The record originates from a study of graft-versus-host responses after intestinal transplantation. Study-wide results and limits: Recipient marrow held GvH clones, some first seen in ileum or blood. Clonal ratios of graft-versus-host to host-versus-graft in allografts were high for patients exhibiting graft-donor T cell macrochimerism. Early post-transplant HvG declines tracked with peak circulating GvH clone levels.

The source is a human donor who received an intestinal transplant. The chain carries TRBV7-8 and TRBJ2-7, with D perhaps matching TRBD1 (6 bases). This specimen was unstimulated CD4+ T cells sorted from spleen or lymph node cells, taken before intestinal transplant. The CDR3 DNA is TGTGCCAGCAGCTTAGACAGGGCATACGAGCAGTACTTC. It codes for CASSLDRAYEQYF.